This T cell receptor (beta chain) was identified in a study of OX40 agonist ivuxolimab in advanced cancers. About the study: Every 2 weeks, ivuxolimab was infused into the patients intravenously at between 0.01 and 10 mg/kg. Those enrolled were approximately 83% male, with a mean age of 60 years and ages from roughly 20 to 90. Cancers in dose escalation were hepatocellular, melanoma, renal cell and head and neck.

Produced via immunoSEQ multiplex PCR; TCRdb's table is partial and in-frame only. This sample carries approximately 76,000 clones, roughly 86% of them seen once, and the ten largest clones take 0.6% to 0.8%. Patients were excluded for autoimmune disease history or systemic immunosuppression. The CDR3 covers 15 residues. Looked up from germline, CDR1 is MNHNS and CDR2 is SASEGT. Trimming removed 5 bases from V and 9 bases from J; junction bases left unmatched: 10. The chain couples TRBV6-1 to TRBJ2-1, with 10 positions matching TRBD2. The material sequenced was CD4+ or CD8+ T cells sorted from blood, taken in a trial of the OX40 agonist ivuxolimab. The clonotype was recovered from an adult with an advanced solid tumor such as melanoma, head and neck, liver or kidney cancer. Here the CDR3 reads CASSLSGLAVTEQFF. In DNA form, the CDR3 reads TGTGCCAGCAGTCTATCCGGACTAGCGGTGACTGAGCAGTTCTTC.